Shown below are 31 T cell receptor beta chains from a single sample sequenced in a study of regulatory T cells in long-lasting Graves disease. Stated time point: newly diagnosed GD, antithyroid drugs for less than 3 months. After RNA was extracted from PBMCs, the TCR library was made from it. To make TCR beta libraries, researchers used iRepertoire HTBI primers and Arm-PCR of CDR3 regions. Via MiXCR, TCRdb re-called the multiplex PCR reads, giving one row per CDR3 protein. Of some 450,000 distinct CDR3 sequences listed, roughly 15% are singletons. These same data were also listed under a study on T cells in Graves' hyperthyroidism and ophthalmopathy.

Material: peripheral blood mononuclear cells (PBMCs), obtained at new diagnosis, from a patient treated with antithyroid drugs. The receptors were sampled from a woman in her twenties or thirties with Graves disease.

This clonotype was counted a few times. The CDR3 spells CASRNSGPSYEQYF. CDR3 in DNA: TGTGCCAGTAGGAATTCGGGGCCCTCCTACGAGCAGTACTTC. V gene TRBV19 combines with J gene TRBJ2-7; D possibly matches TRBD1 or TRBD2 (5 bases each). Trimming cost V 6 bases and J 0 bases, with 12 bases left between them. The length of the CDR3 is 14 residues. In germline, CDR1 is LNHDA, CDR2 SQIVND (reference sequence).

There are many counts of this clonotype. The V call is TRBV27, the J call TRBJ2-1; D not resolved. Per germline, CDR1 MNHEY and CDR2 SMNVEV (reference sequence). This CDR3 has 14 amino acids. Trimming stripped 2 bases from V and 0 bases from J, with 5 bases between. CDR3 amino acids: CASSLPFSYNEQFF. In DNA form, the CDR3 reads TGTGCCAGCAGTTTACCTTTCTCCTACAATGAGCAGTTCTTC.

This clonotype was picked up a small number of times. As DNA, the CDR3 is TGTGCCAGTAGTAGGACAGGGGACTTATACAATGAGCAGTTCTTC. Amino acids: CASSRTGDLYNEQFF. The chain joins TRBV19 to TRBJ2-1, with 9 bases fitting TRBD1. The V gene end was trimmed by 4 bases and the J gene end by 4 bases; junction bases not matched to a gene: 5. Per germline, CDR1 LNHDA and CDR2 SQIVND (reference sequence). The CDR3 consists of 15 residues.

This clonotype was found many times. The genes are TRBV3-1 and TRBJ2-7; D not resolved. Germline values: CDR1 LGHDT, CDR2 YNNKEL (reference sequence). Trimming cost V 2 bases and J 5 bases, with 13 bases left between them. The CDR3 sequence is 14 residues long. CDR3 region: CASSQSKGSHEQYF. CDR3 nucleotides: TGTGCCAGCAGCCAAAGTAAGGGCAGCCACGAGCAGTACTTC.

The sample holds many counts of this clonotype. The chain joins TRBV28 to TRBJ1-2; the D is unclear. V lost 2 bases and J 1 base, leaving 5 bases between the germline ends. The germline V gene has CDR1 MDHEN and CDR2 SYDVKM. This CDR3 has 13 residues. The CDR3 nucleotides read TGTGCCAGCAGTTTAGACATTAACTATGGCTACACCTTC. This translates into CASSLDINYGYTF.

This clonotype has ten or more counts. The rearrangement links TRBV9 to TRBJ1-1, with D perhaps matching TRBD1 (6 bases). The germline V and J ends were trimmed by 2 bases and 7 bases, with 21 bases remaining between them. Germline V gene sequence: CDR1 SGDLS, CDR2 YYNGEE. The CDR3 length is 16 residues. CDR3 loop: CASSVGMGSGANEAFF. CDR3 DNA: TGTGCCAGCAGCGTCGGGATGGGGTCAGGGGCCAATGAAGCTTTCTTT.

This clonotype was counted ten times or more. The chain links TRBV5-5 to TRBJ2-1, with D unresolved. There are 12 residues in the CDR3. Germline V lookup: CDR1 SGHKS, CDR2 YYEKEE (reference sequence). Trimming left V 4 bases short and J 10 bases short, with 12 bases between. For the CDR3, the DNA is TGTGCCAGCAGCCTTAGAGTAGCCGAGCAGTTCTTC. Its translation: CASSLRVAEQFF.

There are many counts of this clonotype. This chain uses TRBV18 with TRBJ2-7; 10 bases match TRBD2. The V segment lost 3 bases and the J segment 5 bases; nucleotides outside the gene matches: 4. The CDR3 covers 14 residues. Per the germline V gene, CDR1 is KGHSH and CDR2 is LQKENI. The CDR3 bases are TGTGCCAGCTCACCGGGACTAGCGACTAACGAGCAGTACTTC. It is translated as CASSPGLATNEQYF.

This clonotype has more than one count but fewer than ten. The DNA for the CDR3 is TGTGCCAGCAGCTTCAAGTCGGCCGCATATGGCTACACCTTC. Translated: CASSFKSAAYGYTF. The chain employs TRBV7-9 and TRBJ1-2; D call uncertain. The germline CDR1 and CDR2 sequences are SEHNR and FQNEAQ (reference sequence). The CDR3 contains 14 residues. Trimming stripped 3 bases from V and 5 bases from J, with 13 bases between. Variable domain in full (rest from reference TRBV7-9 and TRBJ1-2): DTGVSQNPRHKITKRGQNVTFRCDPISEHNRLYWYRQTLGQGPEFLTYFQNEAQLEKSRLLSDRFSAERPKGSFSTLEIQRTEQGDSAMYLCASSFKSAAYGYTFGSGTRLTVV.

This clonotype showed up many times. The chain joins TRBV28 to TRBJ1-1; D remains ambiguous. With 5 bases removed from V and 8 bases from J, the gap between germline ends came to 18 bases. CDR1 MDHEN and CDR2 SYDVKM come from the germline V gene. CDR3 length: 14 amino acids. CDR3 protein: CASSAPERRGEAFF. CDR3 DNA sequence: TGTGCCAGCAGTGCCCCCGAGCGTCGAGGGGAAGCTTTCTTT.

This chain joins TRBV6-1 and TRBJ2-4; tentative D call: TRBD1 (5 bases). This CDR3 comprises 17 residues. Deletions cut 7 bases from V and 0 bases from J, with 19 bases between. Germline V gene data show CDR1 as MNHNS and CDR2 as SASEGT. In DNA form, the CDR3 reads TGTGCCAGCATGAACTCCTTTTTAGGGGTAGCCAAAAACATTCAGTACTTC. Its protein product is CASMNSFLGVAKNIQYF.

Many counts were recorded for this clonotype. V usage is TRBV30 and J usage is TRBJ1-2; TRBD1 might be the D (6 bases). CDR3 length: 17 residues. Germline CDR1 GTSNPN, CDR2 SVGIG (reference sequence). V was shortened by 4 bases and J by 4 bases, with 25 bases between the two germline ends. The CDR3 sequence: CAWIHPGARDLSYGYTF. DNA for the CDR3: TGTGCCTGGATACACCCGGGGGCACGCGACCTTTCCTATGGCTACACCTTC. Filled out from reference TRBV30 and TRBJ1-2, the complete variable domain reads SQTIHQWPATLVQPVGSPLSLECTVEGTSNPNLYWYRQAAGRGLQLLFYSVGIGQISSEVPQNLSASRPQDRQFILSSKKLLLSDSGFYLCAWIHPGARDLSYGYTFGSGTRLTVV.

Worth noting for this clonotype: Given a far larger clone just one base away, this is likely a sequencing read error. J is TRBJ2-1 and V is TRBV3-1; D not resolved. This CDR3 contains 13 residues. Germline-derived CDR1 and CDR2 are LGHDT and YNNKEL (reference sequence). V was pared by 1 base and J by 10 bases, with 11 bases between. CDR3 nucleotide sequence: TGTGCCAGCAGCCAAGGAGGTAGTTACGAGCAGTTCTTC. It specifies CASSQGGSYEQFF.

This clonotype was counted at least ten times. The chain links TRBV3-1 to TRBJ1-5, with D hard to call. CDR1 is LGHDT, CDR2 YNNKEL, per germline (reference sequence). V was shortened by 4 bases and J by 3 bases, with 10 bases between the two germline ends. This CDR3 is built from 14 residues. The CDR3 coding sequence is TGTGCCAGCAGCCCGACGGAGCTCAATCAGCCCCAGCATTTT. It encodes CASSPTELNQPQHF.

This clonotype was counted ten times or more. V usage is TRBV5-1 and J usage is TRBJ1-1; TRBD1 matches 8 bases. This CDR3 comprises 12 residues. The V gene's germline CDR1 is SGHRS and CDR2 YFSETQ. Trimming took 6 bases from V and 11 from J; bases not matched to a gene: 9. The DNA of the CDR3 is TGCGCCAGCACCCTAGGGGACAGGAAGGCTTTCTTT. This encodes CASTLGDRKAFF.

This clonotype has a count of ten or more. The chain joins TRBV7-8 to TRBJ2-5, with TRBD2 identical over 11 bases. The CDR3 is made up of 17 amino acids. From germline, CDR1 is SGHVS and CDR2 FQNEAQ. Trimming cost V 3 bases and J 1 base; bases outside gene matches: 7. CDR3 protein: CASSFSRLAGRQETQYF. The CDR3 DNA reads TGTGCCAGCAGCTTTTCCCGACTAGCGGGACGCCAAGAGACCCAGTACTTC.

This clonotype was detected many times. V and J are TRBV2 and TRBJ2-1, with D perhaps matching TRBD2 (6 bases). This CDR3 has 13 amino acids. Germline CDR1 and CDR2: SNHLY and FYNNEI. V dropped 7 bases and J dropped 4 bases, with 11 bases sitting between them. CDR3 sequence: CASKGRGYNEQFF. CDR3 in DNA: TGTGCCAGCAAGGGGCGGGGATACAATGAGCAGTTCTTC. Filled out from reference TRBV2 and TRBJ2-1, the complete variable domain reads EPEVTQTPSHQVTQMGQEVILRCVPISNHLYFYWYRQILGQKVEFLVSFYNNEISEKSEIFDDQFSVERPDGSNFTLKIRSTKLEDSAMYFCASKGRGYNEQFFGPGTRLTVL.

A few counts support this clonotype. The rearrangement links TRBV27 to TRBJ1-4; D is ambiguous. The V gene lost 1 base and the J gene lost 8 bases, with 11 bases spanning the gap. Germline V gives CDR1 MNHEY, CDR2 SMNVEV (reference sequence). The CDR3 runs to 14 residues. CDR3 loop: CASSLYAPGEKLFF. CDR3 coding DNA: TGTGCCAGCAGTTTATACGCACCCGGGGAAAAACTGTTTTTT.

This clonotype was counted at least ten times. This rearrangement joins TRBV30 to TRBJ1-2; 8 bases align to TRBD1. The CDR3 runs 13 residues. Looked up from germline, CDR1 is GTSNPN and CDR2 is SVGIG (reference sequence). V dropped 3 bases and J dropped 7; count of bases not matched to a gene: 7. The CDR3 DNA reads TGTGCCTGGAGGAATACAGGGGGAGGTGGCTACACCTTC. It yields the protein CAWRNTGGGGYTF.

This clonotype occurred many times. The chain joins TRBV30 to TRBJ1-5, with TRBD1 as a possible D gene (5 bases). The CDR3 runs 16 residues. CDR1 is GTSNPN, CDR2 SVGIG, per germline (reference sequence). With 0 bases removed from V and 0 bases from J, the gap between germline ends came to 12 bases. The CDR3 sequence is CAWSVGTGFSNQPQHF. The DNA of the CDR3 is TGTGCCTGGAGTGTGGGGACCGGATTTAGCAATCAGCCCCAGCATTTT.

This clonotype showed up just a few times. The chain recombines TRBV20-1 with TRBJ2-1, with TRBD2 as a possible D gene (5 bases). The CDR3 contains 18 residues. The V gene lost 6 bases and the J gene lost 0 bases, with 24 bases spanning the gap. Germline lookup yields CDR1 DFQATT and CDR2 SNEGSKA (reference sequence). The CDR3 region has the DNA TGCAGTGCCCTACCGCTCTCCCTAGCCGAACTCTCCTACAATGAGCAGTTCTTC. Encoded protein: CSALPLSLAELSYNEQFF.

Notes on this clonotype: An end of the junction differs from the germline gene, which may be a read error. This chain connects TRBV10-3 to TRBJ1-1; D unresolved. The CDR3 extends over 15 amino acids. Germline CDR1 ENHRY, CDR2 SYGVKD. The CDR3 sequence is CAISESIPAGPEAFF. The CDR3 DNA reads as TGTGCCATCAGTGAGTCGATACCGGCAGGTCCTGAGGCTTTCTTT.

This clonotype was counted at least ten times. V and J are TRBV28 and TRBJ1-1, with D unclear. Trimming removed 7 bases from V and 3 bases from J, with 9 bases in between. Germline CDR1 is MDHEN and CDR2 is SYDVKM. This CDR3 has 12 amino acids. The CDR3 DNA follows: TGTGCCAGCAATAGAGCCTACACTGAAGCTTTCTTT. Its protein is CASNRAYTEAFF.

This clonotype has just a few counts. The rearrangement links TRBV5-1 to TRBJ2-7, with a tentative D call TRBD2 (6 bases). Trimming left V 6 bases short and J 4 bases short, with 29 bases between. Germline loops: CDR1 SGHRS, CDR2 YFSETQ. CDR3 length equals 18 residues. The CDR3 region is CASIGGVRVRTDFYEQYF. As DNA, the CDR3 is TGCGCCAGCATCGGAGGGGTCCGCGTACGTACGGATTTTTACGAGCAGTACTTC. The entire variable domain, with the rest obtained from reference TRBV5-1 and TRBJ2-7, is as follows: KAGVTQTPRYLIKTRGQQVTLSCSPISGHRSVSWYQQTPGQGLQFLFEYFSETQRNKGNFPGRFSGRQFSNSRSEMNVSTLELGDSALYLCASIGGVRVRTDFYEQYFGPGTRLTVT.

The rearrangement joins TRBV13 to TRBJ2-7, with 10 bases that match TRBD2. The CDR3 totals 15 residues. Per germline, CDR1 PRHDT and CDR2 FYEKMQ (reference sequence). The V gene end was trimmed by 6 bases and the J gene end by 0 bases; junction bases not matched to a gene: 5. The CDR3: CASSPWTSGSYEQYF. As DNA, the CDR3 is TGTGCCAGCAGTCCGTGGACTAGCGGCTCCTACGAGCAGTACTTC.

Note on this clonotype: A much bigger clone sits one base away, suggesting this may be a read error. The chain links TRBV30 to TRBJ2-7; 7 bases agree with TRBD1. Germline CDR1 and CDR2: GTSNPN and SVGIG (reference sequence). CDR3 length: 13 amino acids. V lost 4 bases, J lost 2 bases, and 5 bases stayed unmatched. CDR3 loop: CAWKGGGPYEQYF. CDR3 sequence (DNA): TGTGCCTGGAAAGGGGGCGGCCCCTACGAGCAGTACTTC.

This clonotype was detected many times. The V and J genes are TRBV7-9 and TRBJ2-5; TRBD1 matches 9 bases. Germline V gives CDR1 SEHNR, CDR2 FQNEAQ (reference sequence). CDR3 length: 16 residues. The junction had 14 bases not matched to a gene; V was cut back by 8 bases and J by 4 bases. Written as DNA, the CDR3 is TGTGCCAGCCGCTCCGGGGACAGGGTTTTCGGAGAGACCCAGTACTTC. The encoded protein is CASRSGDRVFGETQYF.

This clonotype was counted many times. V usage is TRBV28 and J usage is TRBJ1-4; 9 positions match TRBD1. The trim removed 4 bases at V and 16 bases at J, leaving 10 bases unmatched. CDR1 is MDHEN and CDR2 is SYDVKM in the germline V gene. CDR3 size: 13 residues. CDR3 nucleotide sequence: TGTGCCAGCAGTTCCACCATTGGGACAGGGCCGTTTTTT. This sequence encodes CASSSTIGTGPFF.

A note on this clonotype: One base away lies a much larger clone, so this may be a sequencing read error. The chain joins TRBV29-1 to TRBJ2-5, with TRBD2 matching over 8 bases. Trimming removed 5 bases from V and 5 bases from J; junction bases left unmatched: 19. CDR1 is SQVTM, CDR2 ANQGSEA, per germline. This CDR3 has 17 amino acids. CDR3: CSVRGVVAGMGSETQYF. The DNA for the CDR3 is TGCAGCGTTCGAGGGGTGGTAGCGGGAATGGGATCGGAGACCCAGTACTTC.

This clonotype was detected many times. The chain employs TRBV5-5 and TRBJ1-2, with 7 bases that match TRBD1. The V and J ends lost 3 bases and 1 base, in that order; junction bases with no gene match: 6. This CDR3 is built from 15 residues. Germline CDR1 is SGHKS and CDR2 is YYEKEE (reference sequence). The CDR3 here is CASSSTGAFNYGYTF. DNA of the CDR3: TGTGCCAGCAGCTCTACAGGGGCCTTTAACTATGGCTACACCTTC. Supplemented by reference TRBV5-5 and TRBJ1-2, the full variable domain reads DAGVTQSPTHLIKTRGQQVTLRCSPISGHKSVSWYQQVLGQGPQFIFQYYEKEERGRGNFPDRFSARQFPNYSSELNVNALLLGDSALYLCASSSTGAFNYGYTFGSGTRLTVV.

The V call is TRBV2, the J call TRBJ2-1, with D perhaps matching TRBD2 (5 bases). The V gene's germline CDR1 is SNHLY and CDR2 FYNNEI. This CDR3 is built from 14 residues. The germline V and J ends were trimmed by 3 bases and 7 bases, with 13 bases remaining between them. The CDR3 DNA is TGTGCCAGCAGTGAGAGTAGCGTTGGGAATGAGCAGTTCTTC. This encodes CASSESSVGNEQFF.